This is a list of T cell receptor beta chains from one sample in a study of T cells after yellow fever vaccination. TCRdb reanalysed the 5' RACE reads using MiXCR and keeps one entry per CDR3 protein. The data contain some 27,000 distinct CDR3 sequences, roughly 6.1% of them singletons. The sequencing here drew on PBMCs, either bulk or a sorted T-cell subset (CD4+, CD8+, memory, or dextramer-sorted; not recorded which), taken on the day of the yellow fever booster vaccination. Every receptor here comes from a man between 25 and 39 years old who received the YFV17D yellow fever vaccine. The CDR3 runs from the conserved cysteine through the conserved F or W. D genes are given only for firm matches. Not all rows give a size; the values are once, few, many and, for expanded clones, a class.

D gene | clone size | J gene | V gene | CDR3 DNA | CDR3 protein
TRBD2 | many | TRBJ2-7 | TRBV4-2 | TGTGCCAGCAGCCAATCCGGGGGGACTAGCGGTTCCTACGAGCAGTACTTC | CASSQSGGTSGSYEQYF
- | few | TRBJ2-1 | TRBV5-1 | TGCGCCAGCAGCTTGGGCGGGGTTAACTACAATGAGCAGTTCTTC | CASSLGGVNYNEQFF
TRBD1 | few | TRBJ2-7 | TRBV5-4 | TGTGCCAGCAGCGTCAATGCCGGGACAGGGGTTAGCTACGAGCAGTACTTC | CASSVNAGTGVSYEQYF
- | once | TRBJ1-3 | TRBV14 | TGTGCCAGCAGCCCCGGGCCCTTGAGATTCTCTGGAAACACCATATATTTT | CASSPGPLRFSGNTIYF
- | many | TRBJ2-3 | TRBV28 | TGTGCCAGCTCTAGACCTAGCGTACAGAGTGATACGCAGTATTTT | CASSRPSVQSDTQYF
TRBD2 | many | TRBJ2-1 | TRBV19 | TGTGCCAGTAGTGTTTTTAGCGGGATTTACAATGAGCAGTTCTTC | CASSVFSGIYNEQFF
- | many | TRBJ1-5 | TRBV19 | TGTGCCAGTAGTACCCAAAAATACAATCAGCCCCAGCATTTT | CASSTQKYNQPQHF
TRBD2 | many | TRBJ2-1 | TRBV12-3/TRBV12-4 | TGTGCCAGCAGTTCTTTGACTAGCGGGAGGGCTTACAATGAGCAGTTCTTC | CASSSLTSGRAYNEQFF
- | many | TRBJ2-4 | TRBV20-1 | TGCAGTGCTAGAGATCTTGCCAAAAACATTCAGTACTTC | CSARDLAKNIQYF
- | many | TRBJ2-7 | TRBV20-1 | TGCAGTGCTATACCCGGGATCCGGAGAGCCTACGAGCAGTACTTC | CSAIPGIRRAYEQYF
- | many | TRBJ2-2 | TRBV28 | TGTGCCAGCAGTTCTCTCCTTAAGATGAACACCGGGGAGCTGTTTTTT | CASSSLLKMNTGELFF
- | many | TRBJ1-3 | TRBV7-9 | TGTGCCAGCAGTCCCGGACATCCTTCTGGAAACACCATATATTTT | CASSPGHPSGNTIYF
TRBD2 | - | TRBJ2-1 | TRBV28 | TGTGCCAGCAGCTCCGGGGCTAGCGGGAGTAATGAGCAGTTCTTC | CASSSGASGSNEQFF
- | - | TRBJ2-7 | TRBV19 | TGTGCCAGTAGTAAGCGGGGCAGGGGAGTATACGAGCAGTACTTC | CASSKRGRGVYEQYF
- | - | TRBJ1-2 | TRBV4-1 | TGCGCCAGCAGCCAAGGGGGGACAAACTATGGCTACACCTTC | CASSQGGTNYGYTF
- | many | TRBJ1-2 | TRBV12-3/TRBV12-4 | TGTGCCAGCAGTCAAACAGTCGACTATGGCTACACCTTC | CASSQTVDYGYTF
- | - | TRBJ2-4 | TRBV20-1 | TGCAGTGCCCCGGCTAGTTCCCAAAACATTCAGTACTTC | CSAPASSQNIQYF
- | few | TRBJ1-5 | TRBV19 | TGTGCCAGTAGTATAGGCGGGCGGGGCAATCAGCCCCAGCATTTT | CASSIGGRGNQPQHF
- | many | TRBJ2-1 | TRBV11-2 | TGTGCCAGCAGCACCCTCCTAGTCGATGAGCAGTTCTTC | CASSTLLVDEQFF
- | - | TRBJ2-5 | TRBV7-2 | TGTGCCAGCAGCTCAGGGGAACAAGAGACCCAGTACTTC | CASSSGEQETQYF
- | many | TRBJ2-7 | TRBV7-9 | TGTGCGACGGGTGTGGGAGAGCAGTACTTC | CATGVGEQYF
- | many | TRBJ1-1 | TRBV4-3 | TGCGCCAGCAGCCATCGACCAACGGGACGAACGAACACTGAAGCTTTCTTT | CASSHRPTGRTNTEAFF
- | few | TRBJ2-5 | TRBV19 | TGTGCCAGTAGTATCACGGCAGTCGGAATGGAGACCCAGTACTTC | CASSITAVGMETQYF
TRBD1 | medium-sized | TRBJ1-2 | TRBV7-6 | TGTGCCAGCAGCCCCATCGGACAGGGGAGCTATGGCTACACCTTC | CASSPIGQGSYGYTF
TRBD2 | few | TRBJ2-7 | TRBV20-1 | TGCAGTGCTGGGGGGGGTTCGGGGTACGAGCAGTACTTC | CSAGGGSGYEQYF
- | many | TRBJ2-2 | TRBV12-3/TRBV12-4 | TGTGCCAGCAGTTTCCGGGCTGGGGAGCTGTTTTTT | CASSFRAGELFF
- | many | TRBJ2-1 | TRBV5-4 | TGTGCCAGCAGCCCGATAGCCGGGGAGCAGTTCTTC | CASSPIAGEQFF
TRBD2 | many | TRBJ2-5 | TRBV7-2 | TGTGCCAGCAGCTTTCACGGGACTAGCGGAATAACGACCCAGTACTTC | CASSFHGTSGITTQYF
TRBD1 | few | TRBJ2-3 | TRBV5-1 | TGCGCCAGCAGCCCCCCAACCGGGACAGGGCCCACAGATACGCAGTATTTT | CASSPPTGTGPTDTQYF
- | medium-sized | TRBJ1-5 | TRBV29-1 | TGCAGCGTTGAAGAGATGGAGGGACAGCCCCAGCATTTT | CSVEEMEGQPQHF